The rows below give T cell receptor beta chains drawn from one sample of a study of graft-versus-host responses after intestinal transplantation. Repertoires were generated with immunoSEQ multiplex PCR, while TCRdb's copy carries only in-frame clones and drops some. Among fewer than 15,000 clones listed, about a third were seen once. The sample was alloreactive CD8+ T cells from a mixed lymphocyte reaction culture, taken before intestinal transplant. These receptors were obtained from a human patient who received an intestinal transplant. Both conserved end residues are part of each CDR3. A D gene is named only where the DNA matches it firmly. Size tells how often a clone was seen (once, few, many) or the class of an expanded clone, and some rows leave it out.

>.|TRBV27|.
CASSPSHYNEQFF
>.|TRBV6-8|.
CASSYGALNEQFF
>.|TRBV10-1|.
CASSGTPTYEQYF
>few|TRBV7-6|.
CASSTGTNYEQYF
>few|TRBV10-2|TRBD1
CASSRDRVMVGYQPQHF
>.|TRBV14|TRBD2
CASSQLPGGLNEQFF
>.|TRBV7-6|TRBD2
CASSFGLAGGSYEQYF
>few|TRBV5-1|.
CASSLGGASGDYEQYF
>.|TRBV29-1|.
CSVAGRGPSTDTQYF
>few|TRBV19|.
CASSIEDSLFYEQYF
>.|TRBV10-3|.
CAISARSSGYGYTF
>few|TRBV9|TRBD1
CASSVAGTGGFYGYTF
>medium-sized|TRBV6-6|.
CAVSGGYNEKLFF
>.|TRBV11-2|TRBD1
CASSLDLFGTGPVLNTEAFF
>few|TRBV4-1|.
CASSQAPGGYSNQPQHF
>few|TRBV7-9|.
CASSLGRDGAFF
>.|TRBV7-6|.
CASSSRVTDTQYF
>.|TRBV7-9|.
CASSPRAWLYNEQFF
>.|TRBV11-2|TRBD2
CASSMAGGLQETQYF
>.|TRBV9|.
CASSGYGDNSPLHF
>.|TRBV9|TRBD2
CAITKAGGANEQFF
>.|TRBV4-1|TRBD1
CASSHVTGTLLSSSYEQYF
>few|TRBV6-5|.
CASSLGGSTEAFF
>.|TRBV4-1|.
CASSQVLAEVYEQYF
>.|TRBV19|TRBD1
CASSALSVGAGGSYEQYF
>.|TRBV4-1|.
CASSPPGVVPDTQYF
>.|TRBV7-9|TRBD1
CASSLAGGQGASNYEQYF
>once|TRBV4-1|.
CASSHFRDARNEQFF
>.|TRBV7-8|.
CASSTRKETQYF
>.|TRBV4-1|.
CASSQAPGSFGLLHF
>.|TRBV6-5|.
CASSYSLGEDTEAFF
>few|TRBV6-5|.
CASRPPDSYGYTF
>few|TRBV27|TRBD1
CASRTTGGVKKLFF
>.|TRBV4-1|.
CASSPSWERNQPQHF
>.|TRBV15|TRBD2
CATSTDLESGGGWETQYF
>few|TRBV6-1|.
CASSPDHGANEKLFF
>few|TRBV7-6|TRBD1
CASSLVDRGHHETQYF
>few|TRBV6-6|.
CASSYRGSGELFF
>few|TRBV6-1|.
CASTIRGFSYEQYF
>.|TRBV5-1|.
CASSLFAETGELFF
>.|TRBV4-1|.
CASSRELGSSYNEQFF
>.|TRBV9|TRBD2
CASSVFSGAGELFF
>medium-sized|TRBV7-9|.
CASSPQGTYEQYF
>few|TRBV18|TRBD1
CASSPLGDRLNEQFF
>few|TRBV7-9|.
CASSFSRVGNTGELFF
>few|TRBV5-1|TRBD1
CASSPWTGLMNEQFF
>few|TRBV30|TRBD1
CAWSPGTGSGTEAFF
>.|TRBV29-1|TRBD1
CSVAGEDRVYGYTF
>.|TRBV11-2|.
CASSIGWGGAEDNEKLFF
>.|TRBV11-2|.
CASSSVRAQYF
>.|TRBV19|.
CASSTTTSGRSNYGYTF
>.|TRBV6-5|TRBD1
CASSITGGYEQYF
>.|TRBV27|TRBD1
CASSYGTGGNEQFF
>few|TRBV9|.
CASSGGLGYEQYF
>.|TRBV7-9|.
CASSFVNEQFF
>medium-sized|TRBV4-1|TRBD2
CASSLTAAGGSYEQYF
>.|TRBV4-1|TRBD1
CASSRDRMNTEAFF
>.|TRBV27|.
CASSLWAALNTEAFF
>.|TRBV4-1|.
CASSQTLREHNEKLFF
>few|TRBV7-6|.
CASSIDNSPLHF